Each of the 3 T cell receptor beta chains below was sequenced from the same sample in a study of type 1 and type 2 diabetes patients. Amplification started from genomic DNA. A primer set of 30 forward and 13 reverse primers amplified the CDR3. TCRdb processed the multiplex PCR reads anew with MiXCR; each CDR3 protein has one entry. The sample holds some 250,000 distinct CDR3 sequences, around 47% seen once. Source material: peripheral blood mononuclear cells (PBMCs). These receptor sequences come from a man younger than 35 with type 2 diabetes.

The genes are TRBV20-1 and TRBJ2-1; no clear D. V was trimmed by 7 bases and J by 2 bases, leaving 18 bases between them. This CDR3 is 15 amino acids long. Germline CDR1 is DFQATT and CDR2 is SNEGSKA (reference sequence). The DNA for the CDR3 is TGCAGTGAGAAGAAGTATAGGAATACCTACAATGAGCAGTTCTTC. This codes for CSEKKYRNTYNEQFF.

This chain's CDR3 is CASSLSGRGDTGELFF. As DNA, the CDR3 is TGTGCCAGCAGTTTATCTGGCAGGGGGGACACCGGGGAGCTGTTTTTT. The chain recombines TRBV28 with TRBJ2-2; maybe TRBD1 (7 bases). There are 16 residues in the CDR3. The germline V gene has CDR1 MDHEN and CDR2 SYDVKM. V was trimmed by 1 base and J by 3 bases, leaving 12 bases between them.

The chain is built from TRBV12-3 or TRBV12-4 and TRBJ2-7; D perhaps matches TRBD1 (6 bases). The CDR3 totals 15 residues. V dropped 5 bases and J dropped 0 bases, with 14 bases sitting between them. CDR3 protein: CASSLGGRGSYEQYF. For the CDR3, the DNA is TGTGCCAGCAGTCTAGGGGGTAGAGGCTCCTACGAGCAGTACTTC.